What follows are 6 T cell receptor beta chains derived from one specimen sequenced in a study of regulatory T cells in long-lasting Graves disease. To make TCR beta libraries, researchers used iRepertoire HTBI primers and Arm-PCR of CDR3 regions. A single record per CDR3 protein comes from TCRdb applying MiXCR to the multiplex PCR reads. This table holds some 220,000 distinct CDR3 sequences, roughly 20% found once. The time point is: newly diagnosed GD, antithyroid drugs for less than 3 months. RNA isolated from PBMCs was used to make the TCR library. This sample also appeared in a second study, on T cells in Graves' hyperthyroidism and ophthalmopathy.

The sequences come from peripheral blood mononuclear cells (PBMCs), collected at new diagnosis, from a patient treated with antithyroid drugs. The receptor set was obtained from a woman under 40 with Graves disease.

The J gene is TRBJ2-5, the V gene TRBV3-1; 10 bases fit TRBD2. The CDR3 covers 17 residues. Trimming removed 1 base from V and 5 bases from J; junction bases left unmatched: 10. Germline V gene lookup returns CDR1 LGHDT and CDR2 YNNKEL (reference sequence). Here the CDR3 DNA reads TGTGCCAGCAGCCAAGGATGGCTAGCGGGAGCGGGTGAGACCCAGTACTTC. Translating it yields CASSQGWLAGAGETQYF.

J is TRBJ2-2 and V is TRBV2, with D possibly TRBD2 on 6 matching bases. Germline V gene lookup returns CDR1 SNHLY and CDR2 FYNNEI. CDR3 length: 17 amino acids. V shed 1 base and J shed 7 bases, with 19 bases lying between them. For the CDR3, the DNA is TGTGCCAGCAGTGAAGATTCGACTAGTCTTTGGCGCGGGGAGCTGTTTTTT. It yields the protein CASSEDSTSLWRGELFF.

The sample holds a few counts of this clonotype. The chain joins TRBV6-1 to TRBJ1-5, with D possibly matching TRBD1 (5 bases). This CDR3 comprises 18 residues. V gave up 6 bases and J gave up 3 bases, with 24 bases separating them. Looked up from germline, CDR1 is MNHNS and CDR2 is SASEGT. For the CDR3, the DNA is TGTGCCAGCAGCCAAAGAAGATGGGGGGGGAATCTCAATCAGCCCCAGCATTTT. This codes for CASSQRRWGGNLNQPQHF.

The table lists this clonotype with many counts. This chain connects TRBV28 to TRBJ2-7; 11 bases agree with TRBD2. After removal of 5 bases from V and 5 bases from J, the junction contained 14 bases not matched to a gene. This CDR3 contains 17 residues. CDR1 MDHEN and CDR2 SYDVKM come from the germline V gene. CDR3 sequence (DNA): TGTGCCAGCAGTCGTTCTAGCGGGAGGCCGGAGGTCGACGAGCAGTACTTC. Protein product: CASSRSSGRPEVDEQYF.

As to this clonotype: The likely explanation is a read error, given a far larger clone one base away. This chain uses TRBV3-1 with TRBJ1-1, with D possibly TRBD1 on 5 matching bases. The germline V gene encodes CDR1 LGHDT and CDR2 YNNKEL (reference sequence). Trimming took off 5 bases at V and 5 bases at J, with 9 bases between the two ends. This CDR3 contains 12 residues. The CDR3 coding sequence is TGTGCCAGCAGCTCGACAGTGACTGAAGCTTTCTTT. It codes for CASSSTVTEAFF.

In this sample, this clonotype turned up many times. The chain carries TRBV11-3 and TRBJ1-2; D is undetermined. The V end was cut by 0 bases, the J end by 8 bases, with 10 bases between. From germline, CDR1 is SGHNT and CDR2 YENEEA. This CDR3 contains 13 residues. The CDR3 nucleotides are TGTGCCAGCAGCTTAGACCCCCCCGTCGGCTACACCTTC. Amino acids: CASSLDPPVGYTF.